This T cell receptor (beta chain) derives from a study of blood T cells in healthy people across ages. Study-wide points: No one knew whether donors had CMV, which possibly confounded expanded clonotype changes.

The sample holds a few counts of this clonotype. Antigen specificity is unknown. It was with a sample-barcoded 5' primer and a J-beta primer mix that a second PCR of about 6 to 12 cycles was run. Researchers report that a template-switch adaptor with 12 random nucleotides tagged each cDNA molecule. TCRdb re-called the 5' RACE reads with MiXCR, one entry per CDR3 protein. The data hold some 1.5 million distinct CDR3 sequences, with 35% to 45% observed a single time. Staff drew approximately 9.7 milliliters of peripheral blood from each donor. The J segment lost 0 bases and the V segment lost 6 bases, leaving 14 bases of the junction unmatched. CDR3 length: 18 amino acids.

Sequenced input: blood. The chain carries TRBV12-3 or TRBV12-4 and TRBJ2-3, with 8 nucleotides matching TRBD2. The TCR was taken from a woman aged 18-30 years in good health. The CDR3, as DNA: TGTGCCAGCAGCTCCTTTACTCTAGCGGGCTCTAGCACAGATACGCAGTATTTT. Protein sequence: CASSSFTLAGSSTDTQYF.